This T cell receptor (beta chain) was retrieved from a study of shared clonotypes between healthy human individuals. Study-level points and caveats: Among donors, sharing of clonotypes was expected to be affected by sequencing depth.

Comment on this clone: Its antigen remains unidentified.

The protocol was immunoSEQ multiplex PCR, while the TCRdb copy is restricted to in-frame clones and leaves out a portion. This sample has around 700,000 clones, with around 73% found just once. The length of the CDR3 is 13 residues. Germline V CDR1 and CDR2: SNHLY, FYNNEI. V lost 6 bases and J 5 bases, leaving 13 bases between the germline ends. This TCR was sampled from a woman aged 25 to 39 in good health. The J gene is TRBJ2-5, the V gene TRBV2, with D perhaps matching TRBD2 (6 bases). Sequenced sample: memory CD4+ T cells sorted from blood. Subset reported: CD45RA-negative fraction. CDR3: CASRESGVETQYF. The DNA for the CDR3 is TGTGCCAGCAGAGAGTCGGGGGTGGAGACCCAGTACTTC.